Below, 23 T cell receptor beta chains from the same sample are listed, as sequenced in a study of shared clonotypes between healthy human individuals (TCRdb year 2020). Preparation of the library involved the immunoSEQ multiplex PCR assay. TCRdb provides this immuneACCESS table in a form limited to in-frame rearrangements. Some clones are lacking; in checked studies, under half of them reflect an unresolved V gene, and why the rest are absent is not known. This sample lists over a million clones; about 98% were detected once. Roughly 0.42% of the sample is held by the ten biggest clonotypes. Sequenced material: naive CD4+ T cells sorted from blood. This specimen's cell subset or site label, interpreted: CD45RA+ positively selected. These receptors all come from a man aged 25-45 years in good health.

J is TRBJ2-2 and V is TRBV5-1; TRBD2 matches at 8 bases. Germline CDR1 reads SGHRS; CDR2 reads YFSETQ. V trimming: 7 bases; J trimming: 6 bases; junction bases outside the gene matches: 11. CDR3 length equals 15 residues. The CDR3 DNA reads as TGCGCCAGCCTCGTGGGACTAGGGGCTCCCGGGGAGCTGTTTTTT. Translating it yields CASLVGLGAPGELFF. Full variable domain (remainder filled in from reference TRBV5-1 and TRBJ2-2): KAGVTQTPRYLIKTRGQQVTLSCSPISGHRSVSWYQQTPGQGLQFLFEYFSETQRNKGNFPGRFSGRQFSNSRSEMNVSTLELGDSALYLCASLVGLGAPGELFFGEGSRLTVL.

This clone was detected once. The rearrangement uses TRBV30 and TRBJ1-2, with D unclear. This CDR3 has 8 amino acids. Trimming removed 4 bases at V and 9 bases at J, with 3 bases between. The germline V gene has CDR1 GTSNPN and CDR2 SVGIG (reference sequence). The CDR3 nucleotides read TGTGCCTGGAATAGCTACACCTTC. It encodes CAWNSYTF.

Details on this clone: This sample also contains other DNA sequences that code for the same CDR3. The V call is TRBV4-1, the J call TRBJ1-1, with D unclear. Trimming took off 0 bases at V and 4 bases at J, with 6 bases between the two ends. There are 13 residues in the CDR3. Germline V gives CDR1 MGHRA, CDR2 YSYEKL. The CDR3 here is CASSQDRGTEAFF. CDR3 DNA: TGCGCCAGCAGCCAAGATCGGGGCACTGAAGCTTTCTTT.

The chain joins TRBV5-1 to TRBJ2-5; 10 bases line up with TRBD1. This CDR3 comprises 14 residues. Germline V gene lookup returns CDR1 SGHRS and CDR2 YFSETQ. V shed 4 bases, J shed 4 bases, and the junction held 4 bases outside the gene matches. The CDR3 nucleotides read TGCGCCAGCAGCACCGGGACAGGGGCAGAGACCCAGTACTTC. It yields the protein CASSTGTGAETQYF.

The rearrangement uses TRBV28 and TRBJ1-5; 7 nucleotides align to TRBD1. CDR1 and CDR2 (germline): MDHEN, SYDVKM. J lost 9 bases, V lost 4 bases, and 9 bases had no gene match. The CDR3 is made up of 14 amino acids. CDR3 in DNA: TGTGCCAGCAGTTCTAACAGGGGAATCTTGCCCCAGCATTTT. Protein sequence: CASSSNRGILPQHF. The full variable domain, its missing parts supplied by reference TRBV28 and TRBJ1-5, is DVKVTQSSRYLVKRTGEKVFLECVQDMDHENMFWYRQDPGLGLRLIYFSYDVKMKEKGDIPEGYSVSREKKERFSLILESASTNQTSMYLCASSSNRGILPQHFGDGTRLSIL.

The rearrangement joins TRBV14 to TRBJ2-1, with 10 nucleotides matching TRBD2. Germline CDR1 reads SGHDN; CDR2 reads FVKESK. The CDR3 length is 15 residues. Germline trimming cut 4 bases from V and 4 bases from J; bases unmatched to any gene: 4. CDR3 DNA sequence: TGTGCCAGCAGCCCGGGACTAGCGTATTACAATGAGCAGTTCTTC. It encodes CASSPGLAYYNEQFF.

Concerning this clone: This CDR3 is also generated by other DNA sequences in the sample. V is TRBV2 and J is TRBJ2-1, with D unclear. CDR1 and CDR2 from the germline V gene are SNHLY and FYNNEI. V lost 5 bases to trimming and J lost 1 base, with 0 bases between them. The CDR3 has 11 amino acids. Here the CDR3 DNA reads TGTGCCAGCAGTTCCTACAATGAGCAGTTCTTC. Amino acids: CASSSYNEQFF.

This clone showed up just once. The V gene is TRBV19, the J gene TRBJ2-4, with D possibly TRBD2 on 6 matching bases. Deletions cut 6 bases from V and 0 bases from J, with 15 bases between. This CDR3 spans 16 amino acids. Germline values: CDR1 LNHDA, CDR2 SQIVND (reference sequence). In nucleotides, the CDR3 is TGTGCCAGTAGCACGGGAGACCTTATAGCCAAAAACATTCAGTACTTC. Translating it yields CASSTGDLIAKNIQYF.

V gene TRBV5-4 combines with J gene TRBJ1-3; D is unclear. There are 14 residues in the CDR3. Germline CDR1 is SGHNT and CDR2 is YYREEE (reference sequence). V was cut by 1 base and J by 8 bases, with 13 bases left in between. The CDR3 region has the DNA TGTGCCAGCAGCTTGAAAGGGTTGGGCCACACCATATATTTT. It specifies CASSLKGLGHTIYF.

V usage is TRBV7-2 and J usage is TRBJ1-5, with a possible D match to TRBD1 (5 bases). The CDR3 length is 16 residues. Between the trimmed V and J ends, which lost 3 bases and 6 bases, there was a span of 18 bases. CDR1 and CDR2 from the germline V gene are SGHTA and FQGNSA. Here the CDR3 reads CASSLNGGPSGQPQHF. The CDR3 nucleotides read TGTGCCAGCAGCTTGAACGGGGGACCCTCCGGTCAGCCCCAGCATTTT. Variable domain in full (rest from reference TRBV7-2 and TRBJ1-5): GAGVSQSPSNKVTEKGKDVELRCDPISGHTALYWYRQSLGQGLEFLIYFQGNSAPDKSGLPSDRFSAERTGGSVSTLTIQRTQQEDSAVYLCASSLNGGPSGQPQHFGDGTRLSIL.

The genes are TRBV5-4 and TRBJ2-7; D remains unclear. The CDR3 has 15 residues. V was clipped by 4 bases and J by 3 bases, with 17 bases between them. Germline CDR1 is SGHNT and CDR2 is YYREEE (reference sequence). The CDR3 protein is CASSPLALGFYEQYF. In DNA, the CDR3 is TGTGCCAGCAGCCCCTTAGCTTTGGGCTTCTACGAGCAGTACTTC.

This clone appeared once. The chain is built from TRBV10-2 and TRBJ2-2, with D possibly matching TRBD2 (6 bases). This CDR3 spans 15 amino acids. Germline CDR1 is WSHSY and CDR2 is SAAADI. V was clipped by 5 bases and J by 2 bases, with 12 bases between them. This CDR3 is CASSKGDFNTGELFF. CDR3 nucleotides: TGCGCCAGCAGTAAAGGGGACTTCAACACCGGGGAGCTGTTTTTT.

CDR3 protein: CASSEGRESGTDTQYF. The DNA of the CDR3 is TGTGCCAGCAGCGAAGGGCGGGAGAGTGGCACAGATACGCAGTATTTT. The J gene is TRBJ2-3, the V gene TRBV5-4; 7 bases map to TRBD2. The CDR3 contains 16 residues. With 4 bases clipped from V and 1 base from J, the junction kept 9 bases outside the gene matches. The germline V gene has CDR1 SGHNT and CDR2 YYREEE (reference sequence).

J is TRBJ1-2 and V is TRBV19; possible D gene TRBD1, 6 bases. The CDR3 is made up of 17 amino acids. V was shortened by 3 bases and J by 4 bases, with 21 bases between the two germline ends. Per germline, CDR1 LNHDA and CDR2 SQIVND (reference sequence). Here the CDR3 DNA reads TGTGCCAGTAGTATCCGGCCGAATTCAGGGGACATCTATGGCTACACCTTC. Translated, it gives CASSIRPNSGDIYGYTF.

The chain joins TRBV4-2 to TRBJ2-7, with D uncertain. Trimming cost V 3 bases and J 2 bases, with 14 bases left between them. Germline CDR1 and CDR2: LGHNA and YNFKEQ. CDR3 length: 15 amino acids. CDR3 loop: CASSQATVGAYEQYF. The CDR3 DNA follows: TGTGCCAGCAGCCAGGCCACTGTAGGAGCCTACGAGCAGTACTTC.

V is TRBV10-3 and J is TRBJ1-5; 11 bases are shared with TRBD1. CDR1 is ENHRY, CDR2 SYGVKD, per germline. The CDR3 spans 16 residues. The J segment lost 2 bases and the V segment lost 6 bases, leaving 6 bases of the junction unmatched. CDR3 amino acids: CAIRGQGVLGNQPQHF. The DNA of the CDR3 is TGTGCCATCAGGGGACAGGGGGTATTGGGCAATCAGCCCCAGCATTTT.

The CDR3 coding sequence is TGTGCCAGCAGCGGCTGGGACAGGGACTACGAGCAGTACTTC. Its protein is CASSGWDRDYEQYF. The rearrangement joins TRBV7-2 to TRBJ2-7; 9 positions match TRBD1. The ends lost 5 bases at V and 3 bases at J; junction bases unmatched: 5. The germline V gene has CDR1 SGHTA and CDR2 FQGNSA. The CDR3 runs 14 residues.

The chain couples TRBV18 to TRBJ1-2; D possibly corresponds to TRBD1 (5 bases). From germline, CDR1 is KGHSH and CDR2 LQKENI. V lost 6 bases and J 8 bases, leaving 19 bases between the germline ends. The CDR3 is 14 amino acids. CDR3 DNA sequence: TGTGCCAGCTCTGATAGACAGCAACTCAGGGGCTACACCTTC. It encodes CASSDRQQLRGYTF.

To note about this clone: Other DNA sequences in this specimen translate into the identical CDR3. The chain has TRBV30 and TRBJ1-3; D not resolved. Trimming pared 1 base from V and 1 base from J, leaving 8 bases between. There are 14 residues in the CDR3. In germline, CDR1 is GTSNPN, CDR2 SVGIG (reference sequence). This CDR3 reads CAWSAGASGNTIYF. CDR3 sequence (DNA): TGTGCCTGGAGTGCGGGAGCATCTGGAAACACCATATATTTT.

DNA for the CDR3: TGTGCTAGTGGTTTCTCGACCGGGGAGCTGTTTTTT. It specifies CASGFSTGELFF. The genes are TRBV12-5 and TRBJ2-2; the D is unclear. V was pared by 3 bases and J by 5 bases, with 4 bases between. The CDR3 runs 12 residues. Per germline, CDR1 LGHNT and CDR2 FRNRAP.

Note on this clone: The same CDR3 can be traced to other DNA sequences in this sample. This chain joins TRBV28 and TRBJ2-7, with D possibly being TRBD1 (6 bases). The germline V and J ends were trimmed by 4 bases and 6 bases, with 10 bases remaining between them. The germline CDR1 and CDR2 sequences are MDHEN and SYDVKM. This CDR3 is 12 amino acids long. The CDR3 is CASSSGQSEQYF. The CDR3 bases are TGTGCCAGCAGTTCCGGACAGAGCGAGCAGTACTTC.

The CDR3 nucleotides are TGTGCCAGCAGCTTTGATCCTCGGACCGGATCTGGGGCCAACGTCCTGACTTTC. Encoded protein: CASSFDPRTGSGANVLTF. The chain carries TRBV11-2 and TRBJ2-6; no reliable D call. CDR1 and CDR2 (germline): SGHAT, FQNNGV. CDR3 length equals 18 residues. Deletions cut 3 bases from V and 1 base from J, with 16 bases between.

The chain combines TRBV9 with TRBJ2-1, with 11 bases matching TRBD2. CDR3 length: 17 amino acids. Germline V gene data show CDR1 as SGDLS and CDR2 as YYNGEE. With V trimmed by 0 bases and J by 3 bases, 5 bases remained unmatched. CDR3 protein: CASSVASGRTYYNEQFF. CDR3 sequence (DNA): TGTGCCAGCAGCGTAGCTAGCGGGAGGACCTACTACAATGAGCAGTTCTTC. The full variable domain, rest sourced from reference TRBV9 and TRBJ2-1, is DSGVTQTPKHLITATGQRVTLRCSPRSGDLSVYWYQQSLDQGLQFLIQYYNGEERAKGNILERFSAQQFPDLHSELNLSSLELGDSALYFCASSVASGRTYYNEQFFGPGTRLTVL.